One and the same sample provided the 3 T cell receptor beta chains below, sequenced in a study of CD8 T cells in ankylosing spondylitis. MiXCR, applied by TCRdb to the 5' RACE reads, yields one record per CDR3 protein. The sample comprises about 140,000 distinct CDR3 sequences, under 35% of which are singletons, and 6% rests with the top ten. The sequenced material came from synovial fluid, either unsorted or a sorted T cell fraction (not recorded which). The receptors shown here come from a male donor with ankylosing spondylitis.

This chain joins TRBV5-4 and TRBJ1-1; D is undetermined. There are 15 residues in the CDR3. Trimming left V 3 bases short and J 7 bases short, with 19 bases between. Germline CDR1 reads SGHNT; CDR2 reads YYREEE (reference sequence). In nucleotides, the CDR3 is TGTGCCAGCAGCTCCCCCTCAGACCGGTTCGGTGAAGCTTTCTTT. Translating gives CASSSPSDRFGEAFF.

V gene TRBV2 combines with J gene TRBJ1-1; D possibly corresponds to TRBD1 (6 bases). This CDR3 has 13 amino acids. V was pared by 6 bases and J by 4 bases, with 12 bases between. In germline, CDR1 is SNHLY, CDR2 FYNNEI. The CDR3 coding sequence is TGTGCCAGCAGGCTGACAGGCCTCACTGAAGCTTTCTTT. The encoded protein is CASRLTGLTEAFF.

This rearrangement joins TRBV3-1 to TRBJ1-4, with D perhaps TRBD1 (6 bases). Germline V gene data show CDR1 as LGHDT and CDR2 as YNNKEL (reference sequence). The CDR3 totals 17 residues. Trimming took off 0 bases at V and 7 bases at J, with 18 bases between the two ends. CDR3 coding DNA: TGTGCCAGCAGCCAAGATACTAACTCGGGGGGCCGTGAAAAACTGTTTTTT. Its translation: CASSQDTNSGGREKLFF.